The T cell receptor beta chain under discussion was sequenced for a study of blood T cell repertoires in COVID-19. The authors' processing: Amplification of reference gene primers was used by the study to estimate nucleated cell counts. Clones were sequenced by immunoSEQ multiplex PCR, and TCRdb holds only the in-frame ones, with some missing. The D gene and trimming were derived from the DNA, and the V and J assignments and clone size from that table. The table lists almost 500,000 clones, roughly nine tenths of them singletons. The study recruited people aged roughly 18 to 100 years across approximately 24 US areas. Participants reported their clinical history, and cohort assignment relied on those reports. The CDR3 runs 12 residues. The germline gives CDR1 SNHLY, CDR2 FYNNEI. Trimming removed 4 bases at V and 3 bases at J, with 6 bases between.

Sequences were obtained from PBMCs or T cells enriched from blood (not recorded which). The V and J genes are TRBV2 and TRBJ2-5; no clear D gene. The TCR comes from a woman in her sixties or seventies who had recovered from COVID-19. The CDR3 region has the DNA TGTGCCAGCAGTGGTCCGGAAGAGACCCAGTACTTC. Translated: CASSGPEETQYF.